Presented here are 10 T cell receptor beta chains from one specimen sequenced in a study of vaccination and CD4 T cells after COVID-19. Their specific antigens are unknown. Treatment denoted: roughly 11-day PBMC culture with coronavirus spike peptide pools or control peptides (ViraFEST assay). Sequencing of DNA taken from cultured CD4+ T cells relied on the Oncomine TCR Beta short-read assay. TCRdb re-called the PCR reads with MiXCR, one entry per CDR3 protein. The table has 16,000 or so distinct CDR3 sequences, around 80% seen once. Sequencing used CD4+ T cells from blood, cultured in vitro, obtained after SARS-CoV-2 vaccination. These receptors were collected from a human donor who received a COVID-19 vaccine.

The chain carries TRBV6-1 and TRBJ2-1; 14 positions match TRBD2. This CDR3 is built from 15 residues. V lost 6 bases to trimming and J lost 10 bases; unmatched junction nucleotides: 8. Germline lookup yields CDR1 MNHNS and CDR2 SASEGT. The DNA for the CDR3 is TGTGCCAGCAGCCCGACTAGCGGGGGGGCGCGGGAGCAGTTCTTC. It codes for CASSPTSGGAREQFF.

The CDR3 sequence is CASSRQGGHGYTF. The CDR3 region has the DNA TGTGCCAGTAGTAGACAGGGGGGCCATGGCTACACCTTC. The gene calls are TRBV19 and TRBJ1-2, with 9 bases matching TRBD1. There are 13 residues in the CDR3. V shed 4 bases and J 6 bases; nucleotides not matched to a gene: 3. Germline V gives CDR1 LNHDA, CDR2 SQIVND (reference sequence).

The chain has TRBV19 and TRBJ2-2, with 7 nucleotides matching TRBD2. V lost 7 bases and J lost 1; bases outside the gene matches: 3. CDR3 length: 14 amino acids. The germline gives CDR1 LNHDA, CDR2 SQIVND (reference sequence). The DNA for the CDR3 is TGTGCCAGTACCAAGCGGGGGAACACCGGGGAGCTGTTTTTT. Translation: CASTKRGNTGELFF. The full variable domain, completed using reference TRBV19 and TRBJ2-2, is DGGITQSPKYLFRKEGQNVTLSCEQNLNHDAMYWYRQDPGQGLRLIYYSQIVNDFQKGDIAEGYSVSREKKESFPLTVTSAQKNPTAFYLCASTKRGNTGELFFGEGSRLTVL.

The chain has TRBV30 and TRBJ1-6; D not certain. V was trimmed by 3 bases and J by 6 bases, leaving 9 bases between them. CDR3 length: 13 residues. In germline, CDR1 is GTSNPN, CDR2 SVGIG (reference sequence). For the CDR3, the DNA is TGTGCCTGGAGGTTGGGAGTTAATTCACCCCTCCACTTT. Translation: CAWRLGVNSPLHF.

The chain recombines TRBV4-2 with TRBJ1-6; D is ambiguous. The CDR3 runs to 13 residues. The ends were cut back, 0 bases at V and 7 bases at J, with 4 bases in the middle. Germline values: CDR1 LGHNA, CDR2 YNFKEQ. The CDR3 is CASSQDANSPLHF. As DNA, the CDR3 is TGTGCCAGCAGCCAAGATGCAAATTCACCCCTCCACTTT.

The genes are TRBV20-1 and TRBJ1-2; no firm D call. The germline V gene encodes CDR1 DFQATT and CDR2 SNEGSKA (reference sequence). The CDR3 totals 15 residues. V was trimmed by 6 bases and J by 4 bases, leaving 21 bases between them. The CDR3: CSAEMGGRSLYGYTF. The CDR3 DNA is TGCAGTGCCGAAATGGGCGGCAGATCTCTCTATGGCTACACCTTC.

This chain links TRBV19 with TRBJ1-2; D gene unclear. The ends were cut back, 6 bases at V and 4 bases at J, with 21 bases in the middle. Germline lookup yields CDR1 LNHDA and CDR2 SQIVND (reference sequence). This CDR3 has 16 residues. CDR3 bases: TGTGCCAGTAGCCGGAGCCCTAATGACGTATTCTATGGCTACACCTTC. This encodes CASSRSPNDVFYGYTF. Full variable domain (remainder filled in from reference TRBV19 and TRBJ1-2): DGGITQSPKYLFRKEGQNVTLSCEQNLNHDAMYWYRQDPGQGLRLIYYSQIVNDFQKGDIAEGYSVSREKKESFPLTVTSAQKNPTAFYLCASSRSPNDVFYGYTFGSGTRLTVV.

The chain links TRBV7-2 to TRBJ2-5; TRBD2 matches 14 bases. J was trimmed by 7 bases and V by 5 bases; bases with no gene match: 6. CDR3 length: 15 amino acids. Germline V gene lookup returns CDR1 SGHTA and CDR2 FQGNSA. CDR3: CASSRGLAGGSTQYF. The CDR3 coding sequence is TGTGCCAGCAGCCGCGGACTAGCGGGGGGTTCGACCCAGTACTTC. The full variable domain, with the rest looked up from reference TRBV7-2 and TRBJ2-5, is GAGVSQSPSNKVTEKGKDVELRCDPISGHTALYWYRQSLGQGLEFLIYFQGNSAPDKSGLPSDRFSAERTGGSVSTLTIQRTQQEDSAVYLCASSRGLAGGSTQYFGPGTRLLVL.

V usage is TRBV24-1 and J usage is TRBJ2-3; 8 bases fit TRBD2. V dropped 4 bases and J dropped 1; count of bases not matched to a gene: 6. The V gene's germline CDR1 is KGHDR and CDR2 SFDVKD. This CDR3 region has 16 residues. The CDR3 reads CATSDRGGPGTDTQYF. CDR3 sequence (DNA): TGTGCCACCAGTGACCGCGGGGGGCCCGGCACAGATACGCAGTATTTT.

V gene TRBV12-3 or TRBV12-4 combines with J gene TRBJ2-5; tentatively, D is TRBD1 or TRBD2 (5 bases each). The V end lost 1 base, the J end lost 4 bases, and 13 bases lay between the germline ends. The CDR3 extends over 15 amino acids. The CDR3 DNA reads TGTGCCAGCAGTTTAGGCGAGGGTGGGGCAGAGACCCAGTACTTC. This gives the protein CASSLGEGGAETQYF.